This T cell receptor beta chain was sequenced during a study of cytomegalovirus exposure and HLA in healthy donors. Study details: An analysis done earlier identified some 120 million unique TCR beta sequences from 200 million or so T cells. Study observations and caveats: Associated with cytomegalovirus, according to the listing, were about 160 TCR beta chains. Per published accounts, TCR beta sequences correctly predicted the HLA-A and HLA-B alleles of most subjects. Cytomegalovirus status was reportedly diagnosed by the classifier with high sensitivity and specificity.

This clone was counted between two and nine times. Its matching antigen is unknown. The CDR3 is 12 residues long. V lost 6 bases, J lost 3 bases, and 9 bases lay in between. In germline, CDR1 is SQVTM, CDR2 ANQGSEA. Primers included in the PCR were 60 Vbeta and 13 Jbeta primers. Sequencing used immunoSEQ multiplex PCR; TCRdb keeps in-frame clones, though not all of them. The sample holds some 150,000 clones, about 88% seen once. The chain joins TRBV29-1 to TRBJ2-1; D may be TRBD2 (5 bases). This receptor was identified in a woman aged 18-30 years in good health and CMV-seronegative. Sequencing was performed on PBMCs. CDR3 sequence (DNA): TGCAGCGTCCCGGGGATCTACAATGAGCAGTTCTTC. Amino acids: CSVPGIYNEQFF.